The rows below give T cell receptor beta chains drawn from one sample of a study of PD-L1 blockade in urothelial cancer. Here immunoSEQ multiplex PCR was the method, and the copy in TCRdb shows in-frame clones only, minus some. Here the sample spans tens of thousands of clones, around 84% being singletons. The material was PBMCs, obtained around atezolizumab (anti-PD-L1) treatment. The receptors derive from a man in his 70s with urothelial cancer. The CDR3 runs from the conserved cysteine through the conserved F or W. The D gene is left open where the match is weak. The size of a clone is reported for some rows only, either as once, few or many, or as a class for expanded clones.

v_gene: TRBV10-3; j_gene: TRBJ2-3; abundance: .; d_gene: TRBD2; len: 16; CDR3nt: TGTGCCATCAGGAGTACTAGCGGGAAGGGCACAGATACGCAGTATTTT; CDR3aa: CAIRSTSGKGTDTQYF
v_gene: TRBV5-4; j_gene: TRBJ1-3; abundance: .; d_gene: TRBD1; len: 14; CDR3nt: TGTGCCAGCAGCCGGGACAGGGCTGGAAACACCATATATTTT; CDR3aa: CASSRDRAGNTIYF
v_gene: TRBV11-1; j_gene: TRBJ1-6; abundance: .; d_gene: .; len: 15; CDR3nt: TGTGCCAGCAGCCCGGGACTGTCAAATAATTCACCCCTCCACTTT; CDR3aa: CASSPGLSNNSPLHF
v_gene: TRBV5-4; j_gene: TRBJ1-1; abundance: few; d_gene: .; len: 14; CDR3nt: TGTGCCAGCAGCCAGGGACAAGAGAACACTGAAGCTTTCTTT; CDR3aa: CASSQGQENTEAFF
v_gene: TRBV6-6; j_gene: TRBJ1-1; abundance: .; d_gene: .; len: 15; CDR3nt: TGTGCCAGCAGGCCACTAAGACAGACTGGCAGTGAAGCTTTCTTT; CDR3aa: CASRPLRQTGSEAFF
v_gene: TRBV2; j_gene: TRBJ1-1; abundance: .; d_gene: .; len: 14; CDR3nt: TGTGCCAGCAGTGTAGGCAGGAGGAAGACTGAAGCTTTCTTT; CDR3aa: CASSVGRRKTEAFF
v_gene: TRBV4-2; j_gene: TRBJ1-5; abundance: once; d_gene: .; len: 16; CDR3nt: TGTGCCAGCAGCCAAGAGGGGCTTGAAAGCAATCAGCCCCAGCATTTT; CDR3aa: CASSQEGLESNQPQHF
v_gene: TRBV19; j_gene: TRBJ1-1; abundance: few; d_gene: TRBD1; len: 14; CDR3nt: TGTGCCAGTAGTAAGGACAGGATGAACACTGAAGCTTTCTTT; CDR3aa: CASSKDRMNTEAFF
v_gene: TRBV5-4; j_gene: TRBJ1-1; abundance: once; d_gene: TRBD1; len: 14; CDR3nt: TGTGCCAGCTCGAACAGGGGGCGAGGTACTGAAGCTTTCTTT; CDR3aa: CASSNRGRGTEAFF
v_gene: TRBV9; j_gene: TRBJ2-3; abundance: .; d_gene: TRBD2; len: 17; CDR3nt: TGTGCCAGCAGCGTAGAGGGACTAGCGACTAGCACAGATACGCAGTATTTT; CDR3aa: CASSVEGLATSTDTQYF
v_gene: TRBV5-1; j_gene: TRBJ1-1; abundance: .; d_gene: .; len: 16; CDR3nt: TGCGCCAGCAGCTTCCGACAGATTGGAGCTGGAACTGAAGCTTTCTTT; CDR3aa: CASSFRQIGAGTEAFF
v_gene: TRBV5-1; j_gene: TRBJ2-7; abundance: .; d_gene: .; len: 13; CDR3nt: TGCGCCAGCAGCTTGCCAGGGACCTACGAGCAGTACTTC; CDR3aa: CASSLPGTYEQYF
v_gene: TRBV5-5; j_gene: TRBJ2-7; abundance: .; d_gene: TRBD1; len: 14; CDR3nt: TGTGCCAGCAGCAGGGACAGCTTCTCCTACGAGCAGTACTTC; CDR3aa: CASSRDSFSYEQYF
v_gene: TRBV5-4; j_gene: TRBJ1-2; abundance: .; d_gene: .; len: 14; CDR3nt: TGTGCCAGCAGCTTGCACGGGGGGGCCACTGGCTACACCTTC; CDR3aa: CASSLHGGATGYTF
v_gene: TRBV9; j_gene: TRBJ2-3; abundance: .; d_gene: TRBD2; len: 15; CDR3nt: TGTGCCAGCAGCAATGGACTAGCGGGGGCGGATACGCAGTATTTT; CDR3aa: CASSNGLAGADTQYF
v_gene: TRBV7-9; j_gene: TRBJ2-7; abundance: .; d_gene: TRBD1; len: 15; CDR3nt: TGTGCCAGCAGCTTAATCCCAGGGGGCTTCTTGGAGCAGTACTTC; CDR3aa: CASSLIPGGFLEQYF
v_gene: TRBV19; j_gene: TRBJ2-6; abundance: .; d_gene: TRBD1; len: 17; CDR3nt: TGTGCCAGTAGTCCCCGGGACAGGGGACCTGGGGCCAACGTCCTGACTTTC; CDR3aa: CASSPRDRGPGANVLTF
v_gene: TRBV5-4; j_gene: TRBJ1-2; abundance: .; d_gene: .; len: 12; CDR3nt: TGTGCCAGCAGCTTGGACAGTTGGGGCTACACCTTC; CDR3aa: CASSLDSWGYTF
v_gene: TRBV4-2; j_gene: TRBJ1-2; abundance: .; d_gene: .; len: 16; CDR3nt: TGTGCCAGCAGCCAAGATCAGGTATCGGGGAACTATGGCTACACCTTC; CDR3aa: CASSQDQVSGNYGYTF
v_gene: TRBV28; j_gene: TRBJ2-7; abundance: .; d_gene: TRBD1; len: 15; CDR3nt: TGTGCCAGCAGTTTCCCCCAAGGACAGGGCCCCGAGCAGTACTTC; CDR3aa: CASSFPQGQGPEQYF
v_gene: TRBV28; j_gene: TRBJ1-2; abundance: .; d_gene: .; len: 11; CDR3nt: TGTGCCAGCAGGGGACGGGAGGGCTACACCTTC; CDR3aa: CASRGREGYTF
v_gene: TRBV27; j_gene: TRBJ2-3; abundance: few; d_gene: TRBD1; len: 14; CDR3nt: TGTGCCAGCAGCCCGACAGGGTCGCCAGATACGCAGTATTTT; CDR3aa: CASSPTGSPDTQYF
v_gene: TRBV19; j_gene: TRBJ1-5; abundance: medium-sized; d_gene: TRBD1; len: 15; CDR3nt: TGTGCCAGTCGGACAGGGGCACAAAGCAATCAGCCCCAGCATTTT; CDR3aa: CASRTGAQSNQPQHF
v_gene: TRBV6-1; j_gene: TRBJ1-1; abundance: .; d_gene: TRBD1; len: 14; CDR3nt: TGTGCCAGCAGCGCGGACAGGGGCTCCACTGAAGCTTTCTTT; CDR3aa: CASSADRGSTEAFF
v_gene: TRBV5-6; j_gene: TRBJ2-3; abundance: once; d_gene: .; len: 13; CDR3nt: TGTGCCAGCAGCTTGACTCTCACAGATACGCAGTATTTT; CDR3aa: CASSLTLTDTQYF
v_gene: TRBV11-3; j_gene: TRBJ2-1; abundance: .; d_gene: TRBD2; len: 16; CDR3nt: TGTGCCAGCAGCCTGACTAGCGGGGTGACTATGAATGAGCAGTTCTTC; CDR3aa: CASSLTSGVTMNEQFF
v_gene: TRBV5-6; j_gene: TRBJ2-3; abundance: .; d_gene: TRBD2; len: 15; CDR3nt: TGTGCCAGCAGCTTACCTAGCGGGGCCACAGATACGCAGTATTTT; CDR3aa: CASSLPSGATDTQYF
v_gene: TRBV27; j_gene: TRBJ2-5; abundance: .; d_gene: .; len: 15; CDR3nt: TGTGCCAGCACCCCCTCAGCGGCCCCATGGGAGACCCAGTACTTC; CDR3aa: CASTPSAAPWETQYF
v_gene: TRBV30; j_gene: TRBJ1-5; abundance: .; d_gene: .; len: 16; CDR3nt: TGTGCCTGGAGTGTAAAGGACAGCTATAGCAATCAGCCCCAGCATTTT; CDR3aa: CAWSVKDSYSNQPQHF
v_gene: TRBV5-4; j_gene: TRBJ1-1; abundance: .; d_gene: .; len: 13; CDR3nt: TGTGCCAGCAGCTTGGTTGGGGGGGCTGAAGCTTTCTTT; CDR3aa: CASSLVGGAEAFF
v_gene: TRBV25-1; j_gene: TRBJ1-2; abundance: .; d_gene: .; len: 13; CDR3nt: TGTGCCAGCAGGGTAGATAACAACTATGGCTACACCTTC; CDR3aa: CASRVDNNYGYTF
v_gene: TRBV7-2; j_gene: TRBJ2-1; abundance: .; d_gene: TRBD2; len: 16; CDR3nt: TGTGCCAGCAGCCCACCGGGACTAGCGGGAGTCGATGAGCAGTTCTTC; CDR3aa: CASSPPGLAGVDEQFF
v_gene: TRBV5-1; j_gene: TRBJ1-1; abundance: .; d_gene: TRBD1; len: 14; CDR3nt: TGCGCCAGCAGACCGGGACAGATTAATATCGAAGCTTTCTTT; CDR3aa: CASRPGQINIEAFF
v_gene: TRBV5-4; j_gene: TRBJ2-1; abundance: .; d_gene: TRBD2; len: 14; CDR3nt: TGTGCCAGCAGCTTGCGGGGGGGCTACAATGAGCAGTTCTTC; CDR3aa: CASSLRGGYNEQFF
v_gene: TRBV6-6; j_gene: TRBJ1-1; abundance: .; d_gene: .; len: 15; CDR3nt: TGTGCCAGCAGTTACCACTCCAGAGGCACGACTGAAGCTTTCTTT; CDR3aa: CASSYHSRGTTEAFF
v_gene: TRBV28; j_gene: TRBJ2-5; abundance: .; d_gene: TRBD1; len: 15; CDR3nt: TGTGCCAGCAGTTTTAAGGGGGCTTTCCAAGAGACCCAGTACTTC; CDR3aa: CASSFKGAFQETQYF
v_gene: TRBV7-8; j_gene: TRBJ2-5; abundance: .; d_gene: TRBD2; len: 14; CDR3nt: TGTGCCAGCAGCCGGGCGGGGGGCTCAGAGACCCAGTACTTC; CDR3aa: CASSRAGGSETQYF
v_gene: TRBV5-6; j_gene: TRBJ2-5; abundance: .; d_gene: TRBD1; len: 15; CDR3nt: TGTGCCAGCAGCTCCACCGACAGGGACCAAGAGACCCAGTACTTC; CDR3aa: CASSSTDRDQETQYF
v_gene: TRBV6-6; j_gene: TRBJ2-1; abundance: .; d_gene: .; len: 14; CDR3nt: TGTGCCAGCAGCCTACTCCGGGGTTACAATGAGCAGTTCTTC; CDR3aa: CASSLLRGYNEQFF
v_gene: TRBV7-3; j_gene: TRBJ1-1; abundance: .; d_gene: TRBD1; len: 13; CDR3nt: TGTGCCAGCAGCACAGACAGGGTTAGTGAAGCTTTCTTT; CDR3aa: CASSTDRVSEAFF
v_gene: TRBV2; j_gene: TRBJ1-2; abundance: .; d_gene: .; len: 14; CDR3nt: TGTGCCAGCAGGCGGTCCGGCAGCATCTATGGCTACACCTTC; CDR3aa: CASRRSGSIYGYTF
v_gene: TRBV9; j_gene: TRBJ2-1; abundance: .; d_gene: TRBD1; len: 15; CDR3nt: TGTGCCAGCAGCGTAGGACAGGGAACCTACAATGAGCAGTTCTTC; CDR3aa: CASSVGQGTYNEQFF
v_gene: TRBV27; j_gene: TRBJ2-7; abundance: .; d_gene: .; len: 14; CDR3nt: TGTGCCAGCAGTGCCCACACAGGCGACTACGAGCAGTACTTC; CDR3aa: CASSAHTGDYEQYF
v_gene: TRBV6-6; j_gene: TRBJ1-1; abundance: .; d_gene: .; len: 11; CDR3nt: TGTGCCAGCACCTCTGAGCTGAAAGCTTTCTTT; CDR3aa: CASTSELKAFF
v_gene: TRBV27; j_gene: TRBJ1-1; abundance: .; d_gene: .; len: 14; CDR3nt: TGTGCCAATCCAAGGGGCCCAGGGAACACTGAAGCTTTCTTT; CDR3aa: CANPRGPGNTEAFF
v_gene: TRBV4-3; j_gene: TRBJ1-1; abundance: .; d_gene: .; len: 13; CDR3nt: TGCGCCAGCACCGACACGTTGAACACTGAAGCTTTCTTT; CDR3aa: CASTDTLNTEAFF
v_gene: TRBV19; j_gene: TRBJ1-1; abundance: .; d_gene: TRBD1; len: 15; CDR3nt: TGTGCCAGTAGCGGTGACAGGGTGGGGGACACTGAAGCTTTCTTT; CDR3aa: CASSGDRVGDTEAFF
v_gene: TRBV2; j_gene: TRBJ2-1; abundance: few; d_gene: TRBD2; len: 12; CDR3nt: TGTGCCAGCAGTGGGGGGGGGACTCTGCAGTTCTTC; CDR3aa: CASSGGGTLQFF